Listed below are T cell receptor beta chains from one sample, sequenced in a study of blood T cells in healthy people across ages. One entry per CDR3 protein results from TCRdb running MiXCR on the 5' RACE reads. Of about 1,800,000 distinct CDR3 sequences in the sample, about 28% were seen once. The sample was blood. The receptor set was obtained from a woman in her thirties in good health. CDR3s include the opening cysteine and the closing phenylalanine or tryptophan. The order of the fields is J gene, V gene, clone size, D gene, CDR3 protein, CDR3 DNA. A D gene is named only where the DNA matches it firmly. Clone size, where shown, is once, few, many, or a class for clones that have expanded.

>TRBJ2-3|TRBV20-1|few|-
CSAASSTYSRHTQYF
TGCAGTGCTGCCTCTTCCACTTATTCCCGACATACGCAGTATTTT
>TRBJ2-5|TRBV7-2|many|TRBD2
CASSPSGRAWETQYF
TGTGCCAGCAGCCCTAGCGGGAGGGCCTGGGAGACCCAGTACTTC
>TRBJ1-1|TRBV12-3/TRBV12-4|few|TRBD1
CASSLYRDSSAFF
TGTGCCAGCAGTTTATACAGGGACAGTTCAGCTTTCTTT
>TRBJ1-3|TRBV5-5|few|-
CASNPGLGNTIYF
TGTGCCAGCAACCCGGGCTTAGGAAACACCATATATTTT
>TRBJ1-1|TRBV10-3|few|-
CAISEWRGRDTEAFF
TGTGCCATCAGTGAGTGGAGGGGGAGGGACACTGAAGCTTTCTTT
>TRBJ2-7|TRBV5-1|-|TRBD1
CASSATGPPYEQYF
TGCGCCAGCAGCGCGACAGGGCCTCCCTACGAGCAGTACTTC
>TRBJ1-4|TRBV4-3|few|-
CASSFTSSNEKLFF
TGCGCCAGCAGTTTCACGAGCTCTAATGAAAAACTGTTTTTT
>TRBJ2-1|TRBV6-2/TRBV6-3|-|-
CASSYRGAFNEQFF
TGTGCCAGCAGTTACCGGGGGGCGTTCAATGAGCAGTTCTTC
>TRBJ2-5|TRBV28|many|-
CASTSLETQYF
TGTGCCAGCACCTCCTTAGAGACCCAGTACTTC
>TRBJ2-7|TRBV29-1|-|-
CSVRSQSSYEQYF
TGCAGCGTTCGGAGTCAGAGCTCCTACGAGCAGTACTTC
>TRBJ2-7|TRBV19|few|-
CASSTLLGVNYEQYF
TGTGCCAGTAGTACCCTCCTGGGGGTTAACTACGAGCAGTACTTC
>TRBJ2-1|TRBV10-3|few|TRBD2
CAIGGVEAGVLGNEQFF
TGTGCCATCGGCGGGGTTGAAGCGGGGGTCCTGGGGAATGAGCAGTTCTTC
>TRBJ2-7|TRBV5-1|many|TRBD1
CASSTTGVTYEQYF
TGCGCCAGCAGCACGACAGGGGTCACCTACGAGCAGTACTTC
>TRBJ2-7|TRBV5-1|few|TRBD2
CASSSGERGARRLPYEQYF
TGCGCCAGCAGCTCCGGGGAGCGGGGGGCCCGTCGCCTTCCCTACGAGCAGTACTTC
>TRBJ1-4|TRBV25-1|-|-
CASSEGRGVWATNEKLFF
TGTGCCAGCAGTGAAGGGCGCGGCGTCTGGGCAACTAATGAAAAACTGTTTTTT
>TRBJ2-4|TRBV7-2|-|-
CASSTHQGILSYF
TGTGCCAGCAGCACGCACCAGGGGATTCTCTCGTACTTC